Listed below are T cell receptor beta chains from one sample, sequenced in a study of cytomegalovirus exposure and HLA in healthy donors. TCRdb's table, derived via immunoSEQ multiplex PCR, lists solely in-frame clones and lacks some. The sample carries under 140,000 clones, more than 65% recorded once. What was sequenced was PBMCs. The receptors here all came from a man aged 30 to 45 in good health and CMV-seropositive. CDR3s include the opening cysteine and the closing phenylalanine or tryptophan. A D gene is named only where the DNA matches it firmly. Size values are once, few and many counts, or a class for expanded clones, and some rows have none.

j_call	v_call	clone_size	d_call	cdr3_aa	cdr3_nt
TRBJ2-7	TRBV6-5	-	-	CASTAGNPYEQYF	TGTGCCAGCACCGCGGGAAACCCCTACGAGCAGTACTTC
TRBJ1-1	TRBV27	few	TRBD1	CASSLAGTGNTEAFF	TGTGCCAGCAGCTTAGCCGGGACAGGGAACACTGAAGCTTTCTTT
TRBJ2-5	TRBV7-2	few	TRBD1	CASSLMSRGETQYF	TGTGCCAGCAGCTTAATGTCCAGGGGGGAGACCCAGTACTTC
TRBJ1-6	TRBV11-2	-	-	CASSPGRAHNSPLHF	TGTGCCAGCAGCCCCGGGCGGGCCCATAATTCACCCCTCCACTTT
TRBJ2-1	TRBV27	-	TRBD1	CASTGTGANEQFF	TGTGCCAGCACCGGGACAGGGGCCAATGAGCAGTTCTTC
TRBJ1-2	TRBV27	-	-	CASSHGTGLNGYTF	TGTGCCAGCAGCCACGGTACAGGGCTGAATGGCTACACCTTC
TRBJ2-7	TRBV10-2	-	-	CASSERGLNYEQYF	TGCGCCAGCAGTGAGAGGGGGTTAAACTACGAGCAGTACTTC
TRBJ1-6	TRBV28	-	TRBD1	CASSPGQGAGSPLHF	TGTGCCAGCAGTCCCGGACAGGGGGCCGGTTCACCCCTCCACTTT
TRBJ2-7	TRBV7-3	-	TRBD1	CASSLSGQGVYEQYF	TGTGCCAGCAGCTTGTCGGGACAGGGTGTCTACGAGCAGTACTTC
TRBJ2-1	TRBV19	-	TRBD2	CASSIQASGGPYNEQFF	TGTGCCAGTAGTATACAGGCTAGCGGGGGCCCTTACAATGAGCAGTTCTTC
TRBJ1-2	TRBV7-2	-	TRBD1	CASTQGAGYGYTF	TGTGCCAGCACACAGGGGGCGGGTTATGGCTACACCTTC
TRBJ2-2	TRBV11-2	-	-	CASSSRVFNTGELFF	TGTGCCAGCAGCTCGAGGGTTTTTAACACCGGGGAGCTGTTTTTT
TRBJ2-1	TRBV6-5	-	TRBD1	CASSYGTVPNEQFF	TGTGCCAGCAGTTATGGGACAGTACCCAATGAGCAGTTCTTC
TRBJ1-1	TRBV7-9	-	-	CASSLVGGWNTEAFF	TGTGCCAGCAGCTTAGTCGGGGGGTGGAACACTGAAGCTTTCTTT
TRBJ2-7	TRBV28	few	-	CASSTGGEGAWYEQYF	TGTGCCAGCAGCACCGGGGGCGAGGGGGCTTGGTACGAGCAGTACTTC
TRBJ2-3	TRBV10-2	-	TRBD2	CASSDVRLASDTQYF	TGCGCCAGCAGTGATGTCCGACTAGCGTCAGATACGCAGTATTTT
TRBJ2-7	TRBV5-4	-	TRBD1	CASSLRQGHEQYF	TGTGCCAGCAGCTTGAGACAGGGCCACGAGCAGTACTTC
TRBJ2-1	TRBV7-9	-	-	CASSSGLTRFEQFF	TGTGCCAGCAGCTCGGGACTCACGCGTTTTGAGCAGTTCTTC
TRBJ1-2	TRBV15	few	TRBD1	CATSRDLGQNYGYTF	TGTGCCACCAGCAGAGATCTGGGACAGAACTATGGCTACACCTTC
TRBJ1-6	TRBV10-3	-	-	CAIRSSYNSPLHF	TGTGCCATCAGGAGCTCCTATAATTCACCCCTCCACTTT
TRBJ1-6	TRBV19	-	-	CASSSSGLRPNSPLHF	TGTGCCAGTAGTTCCTCGGGACTCAGGCCTAATTCACCCCTCCACTTT
TRBJ1-2	TRBV7-9	-	TRBD1	CSSSLAGTGAEGYTF	TGTTCCAGCAGCTTAGCCGGGACAGGGGCCGAGGGCTACACCTTC
TRBJ1-1	TRBV9	-	-	CASSPSPVPGMNTEAFF	TGTGCCAGCAGCCCATCCCCGGTGCCAGGAATGAACACTGAAGCTTTCTTT
TRBJ2-5	TRBV10-2	-	TRBD2	CASRTSGGAGGETQYF	TGCGCCAGTCGGACTAGCGGGGGGGCTGGGGGAGAGACCCAGTACTTC
TRBJ1-4	TRBV4-1	-	TRBD1	CASSQTSTGGILNEKLFF	TGCGCCAGCAGCCAGACGTCGACAGGGGGAATTTTAAATGAAAAACTGTTTTTT
TRBJ1-6	TRBV28	-	-	CASRPTGGGRSYNSPLHF	TGTGCCAGCAGACCAACGGGAGGGGGTCGGTCCTATAATTCACCCCTCCACTTT
TRBJ2-2	TRBV27	-	-	CAGSSGVGTGELFF	TGTGCCGGCAGTTCCGGGGTTGGCACCGGGGAGCTGTTTTTT
TRBJ2-3	TRBV5-1	-	TRBD1	CASSSHPGQGTDTQYF	TGCGCCAGCAGCAGTCATCCGGGACAGGGGACAGATACGCAGTATTTT
TRBJ2-3	TRBV6-6	-	TRBD2	CASTLPSGGAVGTQYF	TGTGCCAGCACCCTCCCTAGCGGGGGGGCAGTAGGTACGCAGTATTTT
TRBJ1-1	TRBV25-1	-	-	CASSNTGGPAAFF	TGTGCCAGCAGTAATACGGGAGGTCCGGCTGCTTTCTTT
TRBJ1-1	TRBV18	-	TRBD1	CASSPGAGQGKNTEAFF	TGTGCCAGCTCTCCGGGGGCGGGACAGGGGAAGAACACTGAAGCTTTCTTT
TRBJ1-3	TRBV6-5	-	-	CASSYSRDRGNTIYF	TGTGCCAGCAGTTACTCCCGGGATCGGGGAAACACCATATATTTT
TRBJ2-5	TRBV9	-	TRBD2	CASSLRGLRGQETQYF	TGTGCCAGCAGCCTCCGGGGACTGCGGGGGCAAGAGACCCAGTACTTC
TRBJ1-5	TRBV7-8	-	-	CASSFDEGRSGPQHF	TGTGCCAGCAGCTTCGACGAGGGCCGGAGCGGTCCCCAGCATTTT
TRBJ1-1	TRBV5-6	-	-	CASSVTVPGEAFF	TGTGCCAGCAGCGTGACAGTCCCGGGTGAAGCTTTCTTT
TRBJ1-2	TRBV13	-	-	CASSPRQGTSYGYTF	TGTGCCAGCAGCCCTCGGCAGGGAACGAGCTATGGCTACACCTTC
TRBJ1-5	TRBV6-1	few	-	CASSPQGSNQPQHF	TGTGCCAGCAGTCCACAGGGTAGCAATCAGCCCCAGCATTTT
TRBJ2-5	TRBV7-6	-	-	CASSSPRAGQYQETQYF	TGTGCCAGCAGCTCACCCCGGGCGGGACAGTACCAAGAGACCCAGTACTTC
TRBJ1-1	TRBV5-1	-	-	CASRAVNTEAFF	TGCGCCAGCAGGGCCGTTAACACTGAAGCTTTCTTT
TRBJ1-4	TRBV5-8	-	TRBD1	CASSLRTGSEKLFF	TGTGCCAGCAGCTTGAGGACAGGGAGTGAAAAACTGTTTTTT
TRBJ2-1	TRBV2	-	TRBD1	CASSGGQPGNEQFF	TGTGCCAGCAGTGGGGGACAGCCAGGAAATGAGCAGTTCTTC
TRBJ2-7	TRBV5-5	-	TRBD1	CASSLDRGRTYEQYF	TGTGCCAGCAGCTTGGACAGGGGGAGGACCTACGAGCAGTACTTC
TRBJ2-7	TRBV30	-	-	CAWSVLQGSEQYF	TGTGCCTGGAGTGTTTTGCAGGGGAGCGAGCAGTACTTC
TRBJ1-3	TRBV6-5	-	TRBD1	CASSSGQGRGNTIYF	TGTGCCAGCAGCTCCGGACAGGGAAGGGGAAACACCATATATTTT
TRBJ1-2	TRBV5-4	-	TRBD1	CASSETGFDYGYTF	TGTGCCAGCAGCGAGACAGGGTTTGACTATGGCTACACCTTC
TRBJ1-2	TRBV5-1	-	TRBD1	CASSPEQGAHKGHTF	TGCGCCAGCAGCCCCGAACAGGGGGCGCATAAGGGCCACACCTTC
TRBJ2-3	TRBV4-1	-	TRBD2	CASSQDLSSALAGAPTDTQYF	TGCGCCAGCAGCCAAGATTTAAGTTCAGCCTTAGCGGGGGCCCCCACAGATACGCAGTATTTT
TRBJ2-1	TRBV2	-	TRBD1	CASSSNRGGSYNEQFF	TGTGCCAGCAGTTCTAACAGGGGTGGCTCCTACAATGAGCAGTTCTTC
TRBJ2-5	TRBV11-2	-	TRBD2	CASTIGLAVGAQYF	TGTGCCAGCACCATAGGGCTAGCGGTCGGGGCCCAGTACTTC
TRBJ2-7	TRBV4-1	-	TRBD1	CASSQGEGQGAYEQYF	TGCGCCAGCAGCCAAGGGGAGGGACAGGGGGCCTACGAGCAGTACTTC
TRBJ1-3	TRBV6-5	-	TRBD1	CASSRQGLSGNTIYF	TGTGCCAGCAGCCGACAGGGGCTCTCTGGAAACACCATATATTTT
TRBJ2-5	TRBV7-6	-	TRBD2	CASSQLAGGGTQYF	TGTGCCAGCAGCCAACTAGCGGGGGGAGGGACCCAGTACTTC
TRBJ1-5	TRBV19	-	TRBD1	CASSTAGQGEQPQHF	TGTGCCAGTAGTACGGCGGGACAGGGGGAGCAGCCCCAGCATTTT
TRBJ2-3	TRBV10-3	-	TRBD2	CAISGTSLVGSPDTQYF	TGTGCCATCTCAGGGACTAGCCTTGTGGGGTCCCCAGATACGCAGTATTTT
TRBJ1-4	TRBV13	-	-	CASSFGAKGEKLFF	TGTGCCAGCAGCTTTGGGGCCAAGGGAGAAAAACTGTTTTTT
TRBJ2-1	TRBV2	-	TRBD2	CASSEMAGTTYNEQFF	TGTGCCAGCAGTGAAATGGCGGGGACTACCTACAATGAGCAGTTCTTC
TRBJ2-3	TRBV6-1	-	-	CASSMEGGGTDTQYF	TGTGCCAGCAGTATGGAAGGGGGGGGGACAGATACGCAGTATTTT